The entry below describes one T cell receptor (beta chain). What it binds is unknown. This entry is derived from a study of breast tumors, draining lymph nodes, adjacent tissues. The study's findings and limits: Tumors had less TCR diversity than lymph nodes, more than nontumor tissue. Luminal-like breast cancer showed significantly greater tumor-nontumor repertoire similarity than basal-like breast cancer did.

TCRdb called the multiplex PCR reads again in MiXCR, with one record for every CDR3 protein. This sample yields 200,000 to 300,000 distinct CDR3 sequences, of which 30% to 35% are seen a single time; approximately 1% belongs to the top ten. Breast cancer patients provided tissue from their axillary draining lymph nodes. The TCR comes from a female donor with breast cancer. Some clones in this sample may be carry-over from other donors' samples. The material sequenced was axillary lymph node tissue.

CDR3 in amino acids: CASDPVIGVNYGYTF. The CDR3 region has the DNA TGTGCCTCCGACCCGGTTATAGGGGTTAACTATGGCTACACCTTC. The chain combines TRBV30 with TRBJ1-2; tentative D call: TRBD1 (5 bases). V was trimmed by 7 bases and J by 1 base, leaving 19 bases between them. This CDR3 is built from 15 residues. Germline loops: CDR1 GTSNPN, CDR2 SVGIG (reference sequence).